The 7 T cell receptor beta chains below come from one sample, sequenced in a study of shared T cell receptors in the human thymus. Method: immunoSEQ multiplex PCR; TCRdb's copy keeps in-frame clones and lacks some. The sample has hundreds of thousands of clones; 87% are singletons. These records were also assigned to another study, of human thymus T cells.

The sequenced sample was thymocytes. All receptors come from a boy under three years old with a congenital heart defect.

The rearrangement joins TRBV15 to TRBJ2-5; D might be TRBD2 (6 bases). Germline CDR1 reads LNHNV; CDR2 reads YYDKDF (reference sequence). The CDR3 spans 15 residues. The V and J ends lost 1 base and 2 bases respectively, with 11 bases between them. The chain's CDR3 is CATSRVAGIQETQYF. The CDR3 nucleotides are TGTGCCACCAGCAGAGTCGCGGGGATACAAGAGACCCAGTACTTC.

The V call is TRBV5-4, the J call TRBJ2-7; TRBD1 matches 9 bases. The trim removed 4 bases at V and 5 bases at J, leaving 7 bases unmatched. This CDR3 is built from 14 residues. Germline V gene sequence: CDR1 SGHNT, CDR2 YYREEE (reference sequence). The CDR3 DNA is TGTGCCAGCAGCCGGGACAGGGTATTCCACGAGCAGTACTTC. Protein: CASSRDRVFHEQYF.

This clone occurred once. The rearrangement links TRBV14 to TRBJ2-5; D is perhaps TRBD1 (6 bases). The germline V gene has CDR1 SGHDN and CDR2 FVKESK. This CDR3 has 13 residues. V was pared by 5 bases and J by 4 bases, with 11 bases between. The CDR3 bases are TGTGCCAGCAGCTCCGGGACAACAGAGACCCAGTACTTC. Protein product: CASSSGTTETQYF. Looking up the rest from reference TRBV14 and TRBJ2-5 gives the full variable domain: EAGVTQFPSHSVIEKGQTVTLRCDPISGHDNLYWYRRVMGKEIKFLLHFVKESKQDESGMPNNRFLAERTGGTYSTLKVQPAELEDSGVYFCASSSGTTETQYFGPGTRLLVL.

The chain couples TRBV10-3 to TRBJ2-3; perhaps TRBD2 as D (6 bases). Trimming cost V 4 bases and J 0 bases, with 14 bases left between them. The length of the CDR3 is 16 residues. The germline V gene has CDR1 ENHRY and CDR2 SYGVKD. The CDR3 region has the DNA TGTGCCATCAGTGGTATATGGCGGGGTAGCACAGATACGCAGTATTTT. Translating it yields CAISGIWRGSTDTQYF.

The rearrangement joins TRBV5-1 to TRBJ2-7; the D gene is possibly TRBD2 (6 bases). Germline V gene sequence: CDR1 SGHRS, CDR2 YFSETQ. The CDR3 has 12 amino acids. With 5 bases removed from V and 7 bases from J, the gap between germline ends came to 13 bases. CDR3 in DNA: TGCGCCAGCAGTAAGCCCGCGGGAGAGCAGTACTTC. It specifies CASSKPAGEQYF.

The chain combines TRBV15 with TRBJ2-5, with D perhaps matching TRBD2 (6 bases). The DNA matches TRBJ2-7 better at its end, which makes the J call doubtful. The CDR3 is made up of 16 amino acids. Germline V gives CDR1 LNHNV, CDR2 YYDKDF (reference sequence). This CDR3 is CATSRVSGGSSYEQYF. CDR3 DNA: TGTGCCACCAGCAGGGTATCCGGGGGAAGCTCCTACGAGCAGTACTTC.

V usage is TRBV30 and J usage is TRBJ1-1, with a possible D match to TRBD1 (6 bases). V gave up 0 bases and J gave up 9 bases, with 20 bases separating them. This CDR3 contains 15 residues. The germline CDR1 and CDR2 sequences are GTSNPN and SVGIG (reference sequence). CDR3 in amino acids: CAWSVLETGTPQAFF. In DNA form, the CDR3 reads TGTGCCTGGAGTGTACTCGAGACAGGAACCCCACAAGCTTTCTTT.